Here is one T cell receptor beta chain with its context. The target antigen is unknown. CD45RO-negative cells were positively selected for CCR7, leaving out terminally differentiated effector memory CD45RA+ cells. There are 14 residues in the CDR3. Germline V gene sequence: CDR1 MNHEY, CDR2 SMNVEV (reference sequence). The V segment lost 6 bases and the J segment 0 bases; nucleotides outside the gene matches: 3. The data stem from a study of shared clonotypes between healthy human individuals. Each subset's genomic DNA was split evenly across several immunoSEQ plates. Measured with immunoSEQ multiplex PCR; TCRdb has only the in-frame clones, and not every one. The table lists millions of clones, roughly 94% of them singletons. Notes on the study in general: Against clonotypes common to all four donors, non-shared ones had lower generation probabilities. Though the depth was large, rarefaction showed that sorted-subset sequencing was incomplete.

Sequencing was carried out using naive CD8+ T cells sorted from blood. The sequence derives from a man aged 18 to 29 in good health. The V and J genes are TRBV27 and TRBJ2-7, with 9 bases matching TRBD2. The CDR3 loop reads CASRRLADSYEQYF. The CDR3, as DNA: TGTGCCAGCAGAAGACTAGCGGACTCCTACGAGCAGTACTTC.